This T cell receptor beta chain was captured by sequencing in a study of cytomegalovirus exposure and HLA in healthy donors. PCR was performed using 60 Vbeta and 13 Jbeta primers. Clones were sequenced by immunoSEQ multiplex PCR, and TCRdb holds only the in-frame ones, with some missing. Here the sample spans around 90,000 clones, roughly 85% being singletons. With 4 bases clipped from V and 5 bases from J, the junction kept 11 bases outside the gene matches. CDR1 SGDLS and CDR2 YYNGEE come from the germline V gene. The CDR3 totals 16 residues. Healthy people donating bone marrow made up the donors. Turning to this clone: Its specificity is unknown.

Study findings and constraints: The number of N-insertions in an Asian-associated ancestry cluster was reportedly below the roughly 660-donor mean in a later analysis. In an earlier analysis, most TCR beta V segments were productive about 87% or about 30% of the time. Later, an analysis showed that TCR beta chains associated with HLA were more clonally expanded than others that were equally common.

The chain is built from TRBV9 and TRBJ2-1; 8 nucleotides match TRBD2. Sequencing input: PBMCs. The receptor was isolated from a man aged 40-49 years in good health and CMV-seropositive. The CDR3 protein is CASSPLNGRVDNEQFF. CDR3 in DNA: TGTGCCAGCAGCCCCCTGAACGGGAGGGTCGACAATGAGCAGTTCTTC.